Each of the 11 T cell receptor beta chains below was sequenced from the same sample in a study of beta chain features in type 1 diabetes. Regarding the study as a whole: For Type 1 diabetes patients, all four CD4+ subsets carried TCRB CDR3s that were moderately but significantly shorter.

Antigen specificity for these receptors is unknown. Investigators reverse transcribed all isolated RNA, so they sequenced expressed TCRB transcripts. Clones were sequenced by immunoSEQ multiplex PCR, and TCRdb holds only the in-frame ones, with some missing. In the table there are hundreds of thousands of clones, about 14% of which are singletons. The sequencing sample was made of naive CD4+ T cells from blood. Receptors originate from a man in his late teens or twenties with type 1 diabetes.

The rearrangement links TRBV15 to TRBJ2-2; 8 bases match TRBD1. Unmatched junction bases numbered 17, after V lost 1 base and J lost 7 bases. This CDR3 contains 19 residues. CDR1 and CDR2 from the germline V gene are LNHNV and YYDKDF (reference sequence). The CDR3 nucleotides are TGTGCCACCAGCAGAGGGTCCCTGCAGGGGGCGATGAGCAGCGGGGAGCTGTTTTTT. This gives the protein CATSRGSLQGAMSSGELFF.

This clone was detected only a few times. The chain couples TRBV29-1 to TRBJ1-2; no reliable D call. CDR3 length equals 12 residues. Looked up from germline, CDR1 is SQVTM and CDR2 is ANQGSEA. CDR3 amino acids: CTVKGSDYGYTF. CDR3 bases: TGCACCGTGAAAGGGTCAGACTATGGCTACACCTTC.

The chain carries TRBV7-9 and TRBJ2-7, with no clear D. CDR1 is SEHNR and CDR2 is FQNEAQ in the germline V gene (reference sequence). Trimming removed 2 bases at V and 5 bases at J, with 4 bases between. The CDR3 runs 11 residues. CDR3 bases: TGTGCCAGCAGCTTAAGTGACGAGCAGTACTTC. Its translation: CASSLSDEQYF.

This clone was seen a few times. The chain carries TRBV9 and TRBJ2-5; D is undetermined. This CDR3 is built from 16 residues. Looked up from germline, CDR1 is SGDLS and CDR2 is YYNGEE. Trimming removed 0 bases at V and 0 bases at J, with 12 bases between. The chain's CDR3 is CASSVGHGGHQETQYF. The CDR3 nucleotides read TGTGCCAGCAGCGTAGGCCACGGCGGACACCAAGAGACCCAGTACTTC.

This clone showed up just a few times. The CDR3 region has the DNA TGTGCCAGCAGCACCCAATCTTCCACCGGGGAGCTGTTTTTT. This codes for CASSTQSSTGELFF. The chain employs TRBV5-6 and TRBJ2-2; no clear D. The CDR3 length is 14 residues. V was cut by 4 bases and J by 4 bases, with 11 bases left in between. CDR1 is SGHDT and CDR2 is YYEEEE in the germline V gene. Complete variable domain (other parts from reference TRBV5-6 and TRBJ2-2): DAGVTQSPTHLIKTRGQQVTLRCSPKSGHDTVSWYQQALGQGPQFIFQYYEEEERQRGNFPDRFSGHQFPNYSSELNVNALLLGDSALYLCASSTQSSTGELFFGEGSRLTVL.

This clone was observed a handful of times. The rearrangement uses TRBV19 and TRBJ2-3, with D perhaps TRBD1 (6 bases). The length of the CDR3 is 15 residues. Germline V CDR1 and CDR2: LNHDA, SQIVND (reference sequence). The V end lost 4 bases, the J end lost 2 bases, and 13 bases lay between the germline ends. The CDR3: CASSNQGINTDTQYF. Here the CDR3 DNA reads TGTGCCAGTAGTAACCAGGGGATTAACACAGATACGCAGTATTTT.

In this sample, this clone turned up a few times. V usage is TRBV28 and J usage is TRBJ1-1; the D gene is possibly TRBD1 (5 bases). CDR3 length equals 12 residues. Germline CDR1 is MDHEN and CDR2 is SYDVKM. The V and J ends lost 6 bases and 5 bases respectively, with 10 bases between them. This CDR3 reads CASRERGTEAFF. The CDR3 DNA follows: TGTGCCAGCAGAGAGAGGGGAACTGAAGCTTTCTTT.

The V and J genes are TRBV7-9 and TRBJ1-5; no firm D call. V lost 8 bases and J 1 base, leaving 12 bases between the germline ends. This CDR3 has 14 residues. The germline V gene has CDR1 SEHNR and CDR2 FQNEAQ (reference sequence). CDR3 nucleotide sequence: TGTGCCAGCCAACCTGTTGGGAGCAATCAGCCCCAGCATTTT. Protein: CASQPVGSNQPQHF.

This sequence joins TRBV19 and TRBJ2-7; maybe TRBD1 (6 bases). V was shortened by 3 bases and J by 6 bases, with 15 bases between the two germline ends. CDR1 is LNHDA, CDR2 SQIVND, per germline (reference sequence). The CDR3 spans 14 residues. This chain's CDR3 is CASSMSYRVSEQYF. CDR3 bases: TGTGCCAGTAGTATGTCGTACAGGGTAAGCGAGCAGTACTTC.

The rearrangement links TRBV5-6 to TRBJ2-7; 7 nucleotides agree with TRBD1. CDR3 length equals 14 residues. Germline V gene sequence: CDR1 SGHDT, CDR2 YYEEEE. V lost 3 bases to trimming and J lost 6 bases; unmatched junction nucleotides: 9. The CDR3 DNA reads TGTGCCAGCAGCTACGACAGGGTGGCAGGCGAGCAGTACTTC. This gives the protein CASSYDRVAGEQYF.

This clone turned up a few times. A read error may account for a junction end that differs from germline. The rearrangement joins TRBV15 to TRBJ1-2; 7 bases fit TRBD1. Germline V gene sequence: CDR1 LNHNV, CDR2 YYDKDF (reference sequence). The CDR3 is made up of 13 amino acids. This CDR3 reads CATSRNTGALSPF. CDR3 nucleotide sequence: TGTGCCACCAGCAGGAATACAGGGGCTCTTTCTCCCTTC. The full variable domain, with the rest looked up from reference TRBV15 and TRBJ1-2, is DAMVIQNPRYQVTQFGKPVTLSCSQTLNHNVMYWYQQKSSQAPKLLFHYYDKDFNNEADTPDNFQSRRPNTSFCFLDIRSPGLGDTAMYLCATSRNTGALSPFGSGTRLTVV.